The T cell receptor beta chain under discussion was sequenced for a study of cytomegalovirus exposure and HLA in healthy donors. The germline V gene has CDR1 SQVTM and CDR2 ANQGSEA. The CDR3 runs to 11 residues. Here immunoSEQ multiplex PCR was the method, and the copy in TCRdb shows in-frame clones only, minus some. The table lists a few hundred thousand clones, roughly 84% of them singletons. This clone came up once. Its antigen is still unknown. Overall study results and limits: One later analysis, an examination of the 120 validation repertoires, found that first-cohort TCR clusters tended to co-occur in them.

The chain has TRBV29-1 and TRBJ2-5; TRBD1 matches at 7 bases. The end of the DNA aligns better with TRBJ2-7, so the J call may be wrong. The sequencing input was PBMCs. This receptor was identified in a man aged 18 to 30 in good health and CMV-seropositive. CDR3 sequence (DNA): TGCAGCGGGGAACAGGGGTACGAGCAGTACTTC. This codes for CSGEQGYEQYF.